This T cell receptor (beta chain) was obtained from a study of blood T cell repertoires in COVID-19. CDR1 LGHDT and CDR2 YNNKEL come from the germline V gene (reference sequence). Trimming cost V 1 base and J 4 bases; bases outside gene matches: 8. This CDR3 has 16 residues. Profiled with immunoSEQ multiplex PCR; TCRdb holds only in-frame clones, not every one. The sample consists of approximately 170,000 clones, around 82% of them appearing once. The sequenced material came from peripheral blood. The receptor comes from a human donor with acute or convalescent COVID-19. The donor label of this sample is uncertain. V gene TRBV3-1 (or the pseudogene TRBV3-2) combines with J gene TRBJ2-5; TRBD2 matches 8 bases. The CDR3 sequence: CASSQGIQTSVETQYF. CDR3 bases: TGTGCCAGCAGCCAAGGGATTCAGACTAGCGTAGAGACCCAGTACTTC.